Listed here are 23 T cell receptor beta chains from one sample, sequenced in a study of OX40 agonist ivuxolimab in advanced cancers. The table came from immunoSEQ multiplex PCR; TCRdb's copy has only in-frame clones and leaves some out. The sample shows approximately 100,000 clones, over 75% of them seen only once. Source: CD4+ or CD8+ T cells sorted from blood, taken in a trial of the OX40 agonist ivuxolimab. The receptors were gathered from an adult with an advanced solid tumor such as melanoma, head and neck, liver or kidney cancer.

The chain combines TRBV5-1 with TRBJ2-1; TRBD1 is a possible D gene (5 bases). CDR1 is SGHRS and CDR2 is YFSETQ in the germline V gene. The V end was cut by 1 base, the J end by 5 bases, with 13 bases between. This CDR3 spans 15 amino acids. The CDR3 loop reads CASSLTGVSNNEQFF. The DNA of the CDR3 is TGCGCCAGCAGCTTGACAGGAGTCTCTAACAATGAGCAGTTCTTC.

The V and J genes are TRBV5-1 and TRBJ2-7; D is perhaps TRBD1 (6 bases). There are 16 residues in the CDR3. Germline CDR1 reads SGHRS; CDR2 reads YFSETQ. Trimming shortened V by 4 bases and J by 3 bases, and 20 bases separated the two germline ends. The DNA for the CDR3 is TGCGCCAGCAGCCTAGGGACAATCGGGCAGGGCTACGAGCAGTACTTC. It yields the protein CASSLGTIGQGYEQYF.

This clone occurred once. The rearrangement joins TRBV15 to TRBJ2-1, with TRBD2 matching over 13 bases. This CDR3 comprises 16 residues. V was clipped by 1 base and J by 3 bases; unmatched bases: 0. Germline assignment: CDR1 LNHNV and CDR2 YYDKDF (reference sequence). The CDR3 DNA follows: TGTGCCACCAGCAGAGGGACTAGCGGGAGCTACAATGAGCAGTTCTTC. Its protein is CATSRGTSGSYNEQFF.

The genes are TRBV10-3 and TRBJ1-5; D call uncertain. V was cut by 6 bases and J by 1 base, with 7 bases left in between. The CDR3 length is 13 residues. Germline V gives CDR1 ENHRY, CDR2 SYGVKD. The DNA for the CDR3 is TGTGCCATCAGCCGGGAGAGCAATCAGCCCCAGCATTTT. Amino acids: CAISRESNQPQHF.

The CDR3 loop reads CASSTQGAYEQYF. CDR3 coding DNA: TGTGCCAGCAGCACCCAGGGGGCCTACGAGCAGTACTTC. The rearrangement joins TRBV5-4 to TRBJ2-7; TRBD1 matches 7 bases. There are 13 residues in the CDR3. CDR1 SGHNT and CDR2 YYREEE come from the germline V gene (reference sequence). Trimming at V came to 4 bases and at J to 2 bases, leaving 3 bases not matched to a gene.

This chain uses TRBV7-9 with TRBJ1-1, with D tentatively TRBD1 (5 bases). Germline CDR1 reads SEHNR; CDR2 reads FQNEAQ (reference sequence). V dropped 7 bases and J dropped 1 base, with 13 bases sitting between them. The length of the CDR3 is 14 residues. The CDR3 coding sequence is TGTGCCAGCACCCTTGGGGCCGGGAACACTGAAGCTTTCTTT. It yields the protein CASTLGAGNTEAFF. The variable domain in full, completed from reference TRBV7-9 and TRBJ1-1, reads DTGVSQNPRHKITKRGQNVTFRCDPISEHNRLYWYRQTLGQGPEFLTYFQNEAQLEKSRLLSDRFSAERPKGSFSTLEIQRTEQGDSAMYLCASTLGAGNTEAFFGQGTRLTVV.

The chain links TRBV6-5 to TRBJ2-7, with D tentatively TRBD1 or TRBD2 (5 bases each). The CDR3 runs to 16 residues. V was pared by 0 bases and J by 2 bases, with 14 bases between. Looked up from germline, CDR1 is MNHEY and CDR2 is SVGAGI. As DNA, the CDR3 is TGTGCCAGCAGTTACTCGCCTAGTGGGGGTCCCTACGAGCAGTACTTC. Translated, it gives CASSYSPSGGPYEQYF.

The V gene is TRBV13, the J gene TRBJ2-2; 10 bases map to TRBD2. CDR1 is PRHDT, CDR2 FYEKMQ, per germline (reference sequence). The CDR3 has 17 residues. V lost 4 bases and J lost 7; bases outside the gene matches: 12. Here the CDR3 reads CASSSSSSGSKVGELFF. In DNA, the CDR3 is TGTGCCAGCAGCTCCTCGTCTAGCGGGAGTAAAGTCGGGGAGCTGTTTTTT.

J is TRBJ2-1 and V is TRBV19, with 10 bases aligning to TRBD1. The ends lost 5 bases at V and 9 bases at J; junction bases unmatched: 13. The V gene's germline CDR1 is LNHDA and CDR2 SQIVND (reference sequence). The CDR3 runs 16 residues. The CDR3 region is CASSPPTGGSSSEQFF. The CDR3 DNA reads TGTGCCAGTAGTCCCCCGACAGGGGGCTCCTCGAGTGAGCAGTTCTTC.

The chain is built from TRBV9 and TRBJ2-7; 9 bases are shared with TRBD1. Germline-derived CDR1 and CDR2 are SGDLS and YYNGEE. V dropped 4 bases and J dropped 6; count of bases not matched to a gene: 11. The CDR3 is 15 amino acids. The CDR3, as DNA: TGTGCCAGCAGCCCCACCGGGACAGGGATGATCGAGCAGTACTTC. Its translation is CASSPTGTGMIEQYF. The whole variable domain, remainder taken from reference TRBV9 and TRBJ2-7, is DSGVTQTPKHLITATGQRVTLRCSPRSGDLSVYWYQQSLDQGLQFLIQYYNGEERAKGNILERFSAQQFPDLHSELNLSSLELGDSALYFCASSPTGTGMIEQYFGPGTRLTVT.

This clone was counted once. The CDR3 sequence is CASSRTGDSYEQYF. The CDR3 DNA sequence: TGTGCCAGCAGCAGAACAGGGGACTCCTACGAGCAGTACTTC. The J gene is TRBJ2-7, the V gene TRBV7-2, with 7 bases identical to TRBD1. CDR1 is SGHTA and CDR2 is FQGNSA in the germline V gene. This CDR3 has 14 amino acids. Unmatched junction bases numbered 4, after V lost 5 bases and J lost 0 bases. Based on the CDR3 plus reference TRBV7-2 and TRBJ2-7, the full variable domain is GAGVSQSPSNKVTEKGKDVELRCDPISGHTALYWYRQSLGQGLEFLIYFQGNSAPDKSGLPSDRFSAERTGGSVSTLTIQRTQQEDSAVYLCASSRTGDSYEQYFGPGTRLTVT.

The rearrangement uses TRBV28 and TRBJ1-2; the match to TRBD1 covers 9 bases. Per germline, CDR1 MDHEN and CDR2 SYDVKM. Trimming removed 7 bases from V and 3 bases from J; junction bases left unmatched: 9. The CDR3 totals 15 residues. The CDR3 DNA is TGTGCCAGCAACGCCCCCGGGACAGGGCACTATGGCTACACCTTC. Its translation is CASNAPGTGHYGYTF.

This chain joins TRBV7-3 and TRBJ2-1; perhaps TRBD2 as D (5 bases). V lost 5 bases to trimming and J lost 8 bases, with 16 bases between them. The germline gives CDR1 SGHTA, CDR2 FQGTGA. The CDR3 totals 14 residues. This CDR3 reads CASSLLDVNYEQFF. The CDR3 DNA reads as TGTGCCAGCAGCCTACTAGATGTGAACTATGAGCAGTTCTTC.

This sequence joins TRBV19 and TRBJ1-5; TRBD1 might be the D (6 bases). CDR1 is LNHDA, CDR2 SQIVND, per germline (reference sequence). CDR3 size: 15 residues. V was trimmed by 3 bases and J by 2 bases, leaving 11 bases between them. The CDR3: CASSIRGPGNQPQHF. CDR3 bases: TGTGCCAGTAGTATTCGGGGGCCGGGCAATCAGCCCCAGCATTTT.

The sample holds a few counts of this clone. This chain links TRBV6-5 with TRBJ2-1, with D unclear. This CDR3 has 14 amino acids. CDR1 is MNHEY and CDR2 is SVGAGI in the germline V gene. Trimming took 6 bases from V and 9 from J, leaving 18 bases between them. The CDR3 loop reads CASRLGYEIGEQFF. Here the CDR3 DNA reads TGTGCCAGCAGACTGGGATACGAAATTGGTGAGCAGTTCTTC.

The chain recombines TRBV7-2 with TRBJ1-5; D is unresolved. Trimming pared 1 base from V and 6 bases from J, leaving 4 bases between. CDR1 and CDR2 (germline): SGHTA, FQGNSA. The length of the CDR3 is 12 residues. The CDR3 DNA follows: TGTGCCAGCAGCTTAGACTCTCAGCCCCAGCATTTT. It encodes CASSLDSQPQHF.

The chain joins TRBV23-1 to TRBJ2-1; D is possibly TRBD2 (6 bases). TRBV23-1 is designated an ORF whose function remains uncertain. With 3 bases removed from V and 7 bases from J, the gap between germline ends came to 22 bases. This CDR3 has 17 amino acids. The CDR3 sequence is CASSQLPGLGERNEQFF. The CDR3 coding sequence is TGCGCCAGCAGTCAGCTGCCGGGACTGGGGGAAAGGAATGAGCAGTTCTTC.

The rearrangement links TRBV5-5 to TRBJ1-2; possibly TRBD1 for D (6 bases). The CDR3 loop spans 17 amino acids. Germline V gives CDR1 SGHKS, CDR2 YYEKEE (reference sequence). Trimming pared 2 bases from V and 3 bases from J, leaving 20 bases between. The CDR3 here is CASSFDRDTGLHYGYTF. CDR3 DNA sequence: TGTGCCAGCAGCTTCGACCGGGACACAGGGCTCCACTATGGCTACACCTTC.

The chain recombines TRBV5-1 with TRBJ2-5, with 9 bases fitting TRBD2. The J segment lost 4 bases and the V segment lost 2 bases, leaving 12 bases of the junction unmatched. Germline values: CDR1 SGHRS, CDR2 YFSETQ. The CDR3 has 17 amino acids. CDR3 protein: CASSLGLAGPVSETQYF. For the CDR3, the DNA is TGCGCCAGCAGCTTAGGGCTAGCGGGACCAGTATCAGAGACCCAGTACTTC.

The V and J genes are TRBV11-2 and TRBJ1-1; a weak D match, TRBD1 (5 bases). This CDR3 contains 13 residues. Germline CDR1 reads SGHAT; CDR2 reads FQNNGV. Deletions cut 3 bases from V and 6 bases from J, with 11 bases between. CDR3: CASSFREFAEAFF. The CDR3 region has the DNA TGTGCCAGCAGCTTCAGGGAGTTCGCTGAAGCTTTCTTT.

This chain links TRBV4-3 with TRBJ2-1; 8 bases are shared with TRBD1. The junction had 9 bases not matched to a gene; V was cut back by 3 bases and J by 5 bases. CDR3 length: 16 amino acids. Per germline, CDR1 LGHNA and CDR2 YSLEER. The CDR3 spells CASSQSHRRGHNEQFF. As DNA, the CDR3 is TGCGCCAGCAGCCAGTCACACCGCAGGGGGCACAATGAGCAGTTCTTC.

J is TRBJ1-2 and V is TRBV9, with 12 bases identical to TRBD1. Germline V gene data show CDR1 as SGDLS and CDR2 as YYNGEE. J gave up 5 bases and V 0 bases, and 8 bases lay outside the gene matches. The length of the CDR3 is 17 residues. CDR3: CASSVGGTGGGLYGYTF. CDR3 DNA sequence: TGTGCCAGCAGCGTAGGAGGGACAGGGGGCGGATTATATGGCTACACCTTC.

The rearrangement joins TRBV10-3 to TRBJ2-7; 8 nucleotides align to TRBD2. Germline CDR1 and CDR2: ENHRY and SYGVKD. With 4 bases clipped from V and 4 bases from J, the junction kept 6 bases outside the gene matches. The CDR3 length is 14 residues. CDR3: CAISVGLGPYEQYF. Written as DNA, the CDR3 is TGTGCCATCAGTGTGGGACTAGGCCCTTACGAGCAGTACTTC.